These 31 T cell receptor beta chains came from one sample sequenced in a study of human CD8 memory T cell subsets. Researchers made TCR beta libraries via UMI-labeled 5' RACE. Reanalyzing the 5' RACE reads, TCRdb keeps one entry per CDR3 protein, without DNA. The listing contains about 7,000 distinct CDR3 sequences. The source material was CD8+ stem-like memory T cells (TSCM and TCM) sorted from PBMCs. Described subset: stem-like memory CD8 T cells (TSTEM), CCR7+ PD-1- TIGIT-. These TCRs come from a human donor in good health.

V usage is TRBV2 and J usage is TRBJ1-2; TCRdb calls TRBD1, which cannot be checked without DNA. Germline V gives CDR1 SNHLY, CDR2 FYNNEI. The CDR3 covers 14 residues. CDR3 protein: CASRIQGQSYGYTF.

This sequence joins TRBV11-2 and TRBJ2-3; the D gene TCRdb calls, TRBD2, cannot be checked with no DNA. CDR1 SGHAT and CDR2 FQNNGV come from the germline V gene. The CDR3 runs to 16 residues. The CDR3: CASSPTPGLPTDTQYF.

This clonotype registers medium-sized by frequency. The gene calls are TRBV5-1 and TRBJ1-1; the D gene TCRdb calls, TRBD1, cannot be checked with no DNA. The CDR3 is 15 amino acids. Germline CDR1 and CDR2: SGHRS and YFSETQ. Here the CDR3 reads CASSLVERGGTEAFF.

The genes are TRBV15 and TRBJ2-7; TCRdb proposes TRBD2, but this gene call is untestable without DNA. The CDR3 loop spans 16 amino acids. In germline, CDR1 is LNHNV, CDR2 YYDKDF (reference sequence). CDR3 sequence: CATSRGGGGGTYEQYF.

The rearrangement uses TRBV5-1 and TRBJ1-1. CDR1 is SGHRS, CDR2 YFSETQ, per germline. The CDR3 sequence is 14 residues long. The CDR3 loop reads CASSPANQEDEAFF.

The chain employs TRBV27 and TRBJ2-1. Germline CDR1 reads MNHEY; CDR2 reads SMNVEV (reference sequence). The CDR3 length is 18 residues. CDR3 sequence: CASSLLGGIKGSYNEQFF.

The rearrangement links TRBV5-5 to TRBJ2-7; TCRdb gives TRBD2 as the D gene, but with no DNA this cannot be confirmed. This CDR3 contains 16 residues. Per germline, CDR1 SGHKS and CDR2 YYEKEE (reference sequence). The CDR3 is CASSAGLAGFVVEQYF.

CDR3 protein: CASSTADRGTEAFF. The chain employs TRBV7-9 and TRBJ1-1; the TCRdb call, TRBD1, lacks DNA for checking. This CDR3 region has 14 residues. The germline V gene has CDR1 SEHNR and CDR2 FQNEAQ (reference sequence).

The chain links TRBV2 to TRBJ2-7; lacking DNA, the TRBD1 call made by TCRdb goes unchecked. Per the germline V gene, CDR1 is SNHLY and CDR2 is FYNNEI. This CDR3 region has 14 residues. CDR3 protein: CASRTGILSYEQYF. The complete variable domain, with remaining parts taken from reference TRBV2 and TRBJ2-7, reads EPEVTQTPSHQVTQMGQEVILRCVPISNHLYFYWYRQILGQKVEFLVSFYNNEISEKSEIFDDQFSVERPDGSNFTLKIRSTKLEDSAMYFCASRTGILSYEQYFGPGTRLTVT.

The chain employs TRBV11-2 and TRBJ2-2; TCRdb's D call, TRBD2, is unchecked because there is no DNA. This CDR3 comprises 15 residues. Germline V gene lookup returns CDR1 SGHAT and CDR2 FQNNGV. CDR3 sequence: CASRSGLADTGELFF. The entire variable domain, with the rest obtained from reference TRBV11-2 and TRBJ2-2, is as follows: EAGVAQSPRYKIIEKRQSVAFWCNPISGHATLYWYQQILGQGPKLLIQFQNNGVVDDSQLPKDRFSAERLKGVDSTLKIQPAKLEDSAVYLCASRSGLADTGELFFGEGSRLTVL.

The chain is built from TRBV7-8 and TRBJ2-3; the TCRdb D gene call, TRBD2, has no DNA to confirm it. Germline loops: CDR1 SGHVS, CDR2 FQNEAQ. This CDR3 comprises 16 residues. The CDR3 sequence is CASSPGTSGRVDTQYF.

The genes are TRBV12-3 or TRBV12-4 and TRBJ2-1. There are 13 residues in the CDR3. The CDR3 reads CASSLALSDEQFF.

The genes are TRBV6-5 and TRBJ2-5; checking the TCRdb D call of TRBD2 is not possible without DNA. In germline, CDR1 is MNHEY, CDR2 SVGAGI. The CDR3 has 13 residues. This CDR3 is CASSHGPQETQYF.

The chain couples TRBV7-2 to TRBJ2-7; there is no DNA to check the TCRdb D call of TRBD2. Germline assignment: CDR1 SGHTA and CDR2 FQGNSA. The CDR3 runs 17 residues. CDR3 residues: CASSLNPGLGSSYEQYF.

The gene calls are TRBV3-1 and TRBJ1-5. Germline lookup yields CDR1 LGHDT and CDR2 YNNKEL (reference sequence). CDR3 length equals 13 residues. CDR3 region: CASGEGGGQPQHF. Full variable domain (rest looked up from reference TRBV3-1 and TRBJ1-5): DTAVSQTPKYLVTQMGNDKSIKCEQNLGHDTMYWYKQDSKKFLKIMFSYNNKELIINETVPNRFSPKSPDKAHLNLHINSLELGDSAVYFCASGEGGGQPQHFGDGTRLSIL.

This chain links TRBV14 with TRBJ2-7; TCRdb's D call of TRBD1 is untestable without DNA. Germline CDR1 reads SGHDN; CDR2 reads FVKESK. The CDR3 is made up of 14 amino acids. The CDR3 loop reads CASSQWQGGYEQYF.

The genes are TRBV7-2 and TRBJ2-7; checking the TCRdb D call of TRBD2 is not possible without DNA. CDR1 is SGHTA and CDR2 is FQGNSA in the germline V gene. CDR3 size: 13 residues. The CDR3 spells CASRRGGSYEQYF.

Frequency places this clonotype as medium-sized. The CDR3 loop reads CSVELGTGELFF. The chain combines TRBV29-1 with TRBJ2-2. In germline, CDR1 is SQVTM, CDR2 ANQGSEA. The CDR3 has 12 residues.

The chain links TRBV5-6 to TRBJ2-3; TCRdb's D gene call, TRBD1, goes unchecked for lack of DNA. Germline V CDR1 and CDR2: SGHDT, YYEEEE. The CDR3 runs to 13 residues. This CDR3 is CASSETGLDTQYF.

The V and J genes are TRBV28 and TRBJ1-1; TCRdb's D call, TRBD1, is unchecked because there is no DNA. CDR1 is MDHEN, CDR2 SYDVKM, per germline. CDR3 size: 17 residues. The CDR3 here is CASSSRGTGFTNTEAFF.

This clonotype is deemed medium-sized by its frequency. The chain uses TRBV11-2 and TRBJ1-1; the TCRdb call, TRBD1, lacks DNA for checking. This CDR3 has 21 amino acids. From germline, CDR1 is SGHAT and CDR2 FQNNGV. CDR3 residues: CASSSPKGVGPILPRNTEAFF. The full variable domain, its missing parts supplied by reference TRBV11-2 and TRBJ1-1, is EAGVAQSPRYKIIEKRQSVAFWCNPISGHATLYWYQQILGQGPKLLIQFQNNGVVDDSQLPKDRFSAERLKGVDSTLKIQPAKLEDSAVYLCASSSPKGVGPILPRNTEAFFGQGTRLTVV.

This clonotype shows up as medium-sized by frequency. This sequence joins TRBV28 and TRBJ1-1. In germline, CDR1 is MDHEN, CDR2 SYDVKM. The CDR3 is 12 residues long. This chain's CDR3 is CASSLSGTEAFF.

Its frequency marks this clonotype as large (0.1 to 1%). The gene calls are TRBV7-9 and TRBJ2-1; no DNA is available, so the TRBD1 call from TCRdb remains unchecked. The germline gives CDR1 SEHNR, CDR2 FQNEAQ (reference sequence). The CDR3 is 12 amino acids. CDR3 amino acids: CASREQGDEQFF.

V is TRBV28 and J is TRBJ2-3; there is no DNA to check the TCRdb D call of TRBD1. In germline, CDR1 is MDHEN, CDR2 SYDVKM. This CDR3 has 16 residues. This chain's CDR3 is CASSLPRGQGTDTQYF.

This clonotype is medium-sized by frequency. The CDR3 spells CASSTWSYEQYF. The gene calls are TRBV11-2 and TRBJ2-7. Germline CDR1 SGHAT, CDR2 FQNNGV. The CDR3 totals 12 residues.

The chain uses TRBV4-2 and TRBJ1-1; the D gene TCRdb calls, TRBD1, cannot be checked with no DNA. This CDR3 has 15 residues. Germline V gene sequence: CDR1 LGHNA, CDR2 YNFKEQ. The CDR3 is CASSQIQGVNTEAFF.

By frequency, this clonotype registers medium-sized. This chain joins TRBV19 and TRBJ1-2. Germline CDR1 reads LNHDA; CDR2 reads SQIVND (reference sequence). The CDR3 totals 13 residues. Here the CDR3 reads CASSFRSNYGYTF.

By frequency, this clonotype is medium-sized. The chain joins TRBV28 to TRBJ2-7; no DNA is available, so the TRBD2 call from TCRdb remains unchecked. Looked up from germline, CDR1 is MDHEN and CDR2 is SYDVKM. The CDR3 loop spans 12 amino acids. The CDR3 spells CASTNPRGGQYF.

V and J are TRBV20-1 and TRBJ2-7. The CDR3 extends over 15 amino acids. The germline gives CDR1 DFQATT, CDR2 SNEGSKA (reference sequence). This CDR3 reads CSARDLSGSSYEQYF.

The chain links TRBV29-1 to TRBJ2-2. This CDR3 comprises 13 residues. CDR1 is SQVTM and CDR2 is ANQGSEA in the germline V gene. This CDR3 is CSVVSPNTGELFF.

This CDR3 reads CASSPDWSSYNEQFF. This rearrangement joins TRBV6-1 to TRBJ2-1. CDR1 is MNHNS and CDR2 is SASEGT in the germline V gene. CDR3 length equals 15 residues.